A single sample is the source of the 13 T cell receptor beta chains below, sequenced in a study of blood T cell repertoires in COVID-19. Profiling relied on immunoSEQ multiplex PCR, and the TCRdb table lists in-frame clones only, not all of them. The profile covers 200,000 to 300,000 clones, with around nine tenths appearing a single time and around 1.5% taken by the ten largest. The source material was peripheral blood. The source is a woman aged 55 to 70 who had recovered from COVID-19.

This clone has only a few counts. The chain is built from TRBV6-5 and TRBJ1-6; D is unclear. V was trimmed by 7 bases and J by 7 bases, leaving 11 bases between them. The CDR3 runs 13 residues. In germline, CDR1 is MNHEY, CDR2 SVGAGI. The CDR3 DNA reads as TGTGCCAGCAATTTACAGCTAAATTCACCCCTCCACTTT. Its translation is CASNLQLNSPLHF.

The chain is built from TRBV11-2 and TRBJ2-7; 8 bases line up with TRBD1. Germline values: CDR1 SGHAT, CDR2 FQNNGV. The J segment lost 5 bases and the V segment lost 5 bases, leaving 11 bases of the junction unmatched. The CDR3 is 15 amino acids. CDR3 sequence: CASSPTATGGDEQYF. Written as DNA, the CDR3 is TGTGCCAGCAGCCCCACAGCTACAGGGGGTGACGAGCAGTACTTC.

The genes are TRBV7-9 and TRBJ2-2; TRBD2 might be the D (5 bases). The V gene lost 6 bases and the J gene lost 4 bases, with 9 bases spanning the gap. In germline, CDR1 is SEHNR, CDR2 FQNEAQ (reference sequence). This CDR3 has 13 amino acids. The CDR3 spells CASRADGTGELFF. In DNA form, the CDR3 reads TGTGCCAGCAGAGCGGACGGCACCGGGGAGCTGTTTTTT. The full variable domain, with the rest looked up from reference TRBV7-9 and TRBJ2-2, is DTGVSQNPRHKITKRGQNVTFRCDPISEHNRLYWYRQTLGQGPEFLTYFQNEAQLEKSRLLSDRFSAERPKGSFSTLEIQRTEQGDSAMYLCASRADGTGELFFGEGSRLTVL.

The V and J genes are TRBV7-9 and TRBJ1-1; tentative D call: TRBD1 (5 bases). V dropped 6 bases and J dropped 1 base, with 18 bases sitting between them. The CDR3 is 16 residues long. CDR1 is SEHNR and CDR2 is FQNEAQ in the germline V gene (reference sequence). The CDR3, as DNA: TGTGCCAGCAGTGAACGGCAGGGTCTGGCGAACACTGAAGCTTTCTTT. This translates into CASSERQGLANTEAFF.

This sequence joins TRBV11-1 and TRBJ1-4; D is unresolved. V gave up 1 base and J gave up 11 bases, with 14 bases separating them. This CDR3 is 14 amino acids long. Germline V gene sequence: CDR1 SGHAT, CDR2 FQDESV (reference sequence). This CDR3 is CASSLDPSPRKLFF. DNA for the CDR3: TGTGCCAGCAGCTTAGACCCCTCCCCGCGGAAACTGTTTTTT. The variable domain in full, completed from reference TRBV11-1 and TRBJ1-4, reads EAEVAQSPRYKITEKSQAVAFWCDPISGHATLYWYRQILGQGPELLVQFQDESVVDDSQLPKDRFSAERLKGVDSTLKIQPAELGDSAMYLCASSLDPSPRKLFFGSGTQLSVL.

CDR3 protein: CASSEALWREQFF. CDR3 DNA: TGTGCCAGCAGTGAAGCGCTGTGGCGGGAGCAGTTCTTC. The rearrangement links TRBV6-1 to TRBJ2-1; the D is unclear. V dropped 0 bases and J dropped 10 bases, with 10 bases sitting between them. The germline CDR1 and CDR2 sequences are MNHNS and SASEGT. The CDR3 has 13 residues.

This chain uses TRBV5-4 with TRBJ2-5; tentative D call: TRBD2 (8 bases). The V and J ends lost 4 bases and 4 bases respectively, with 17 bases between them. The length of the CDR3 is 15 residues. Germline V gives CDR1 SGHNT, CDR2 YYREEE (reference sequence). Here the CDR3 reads CASSREGALGETQYF. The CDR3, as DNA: TGTGCCAGCAGCCGGGAGGGGGCGCTTGGAGAGACCCAGTACTTC.

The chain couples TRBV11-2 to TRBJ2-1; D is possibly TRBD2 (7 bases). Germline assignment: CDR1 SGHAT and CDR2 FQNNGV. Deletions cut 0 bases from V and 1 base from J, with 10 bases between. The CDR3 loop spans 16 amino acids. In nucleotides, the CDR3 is TGTGCCAGCAGCTTAGAGCGGGGGCTTTCCTACAATGAGCAGTTCTTC. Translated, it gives CASSLERGLSYNEQFF. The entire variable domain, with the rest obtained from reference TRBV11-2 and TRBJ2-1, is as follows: EAGVAQSPRYKIIEKRQSVAFWCNPISGHATLYWYQQILGQGPKLLIQFQNNGVVDDSQLPKDRFSAERLKGVDSTLKIQPAKLEDSAVYLCASSLERGLSYNEQFFGPGTRLTVL.

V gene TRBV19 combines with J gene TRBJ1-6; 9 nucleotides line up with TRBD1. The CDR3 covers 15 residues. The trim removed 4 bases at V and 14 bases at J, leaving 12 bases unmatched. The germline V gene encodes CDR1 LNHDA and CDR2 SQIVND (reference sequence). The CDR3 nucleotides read TGTGCCAGTAGTACCGGGAGGACAGGGGATTGGGCCCTCCACTTT. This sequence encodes CASSTGRTGDWALHF.

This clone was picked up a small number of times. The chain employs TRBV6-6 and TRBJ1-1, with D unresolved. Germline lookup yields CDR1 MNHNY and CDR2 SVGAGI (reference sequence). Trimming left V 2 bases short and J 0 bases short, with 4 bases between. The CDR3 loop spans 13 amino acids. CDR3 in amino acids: CASSYIMNTEAFF. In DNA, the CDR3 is TGTGCCAGCAGTTACATAATGAACACTGAAGCTTTCTTT.

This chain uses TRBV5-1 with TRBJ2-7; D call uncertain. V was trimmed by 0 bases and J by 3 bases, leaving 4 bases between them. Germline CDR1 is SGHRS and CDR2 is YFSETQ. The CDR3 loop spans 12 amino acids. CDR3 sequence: CASSLDGYEQYF. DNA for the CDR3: TGCGCCAGCAGCTTGGACGGCTACGAGCAGTACTTC.

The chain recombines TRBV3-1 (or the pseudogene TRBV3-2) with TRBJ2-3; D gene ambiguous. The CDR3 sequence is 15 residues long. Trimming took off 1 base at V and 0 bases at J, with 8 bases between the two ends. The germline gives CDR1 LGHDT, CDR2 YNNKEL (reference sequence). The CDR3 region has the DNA TGTGCCAGCAGCCAAGTCGTCCGTAGCACAGATACGCAGTATTTT. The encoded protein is CASSQVVRSTDTQYF.

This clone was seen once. In DNA form, the CDR3 reads TGTGCCAGCAGCTGGGGACAGGGTTCCTCTCTGGGGGCCAACGTCCTGACTTTC. Its translation is CASSWGQGSSLGANVLTF. V is TRBV5-5 and J is TRBJ2-6, with 9 positions matching TRBD1. CDR1 and CDR2 (germline): SGHKS, YYEKEE (reference sequence). CDR3 size: 18 residues. V gave up 3 bases and J gave up 4 bases; unmatched junction bases: 11.